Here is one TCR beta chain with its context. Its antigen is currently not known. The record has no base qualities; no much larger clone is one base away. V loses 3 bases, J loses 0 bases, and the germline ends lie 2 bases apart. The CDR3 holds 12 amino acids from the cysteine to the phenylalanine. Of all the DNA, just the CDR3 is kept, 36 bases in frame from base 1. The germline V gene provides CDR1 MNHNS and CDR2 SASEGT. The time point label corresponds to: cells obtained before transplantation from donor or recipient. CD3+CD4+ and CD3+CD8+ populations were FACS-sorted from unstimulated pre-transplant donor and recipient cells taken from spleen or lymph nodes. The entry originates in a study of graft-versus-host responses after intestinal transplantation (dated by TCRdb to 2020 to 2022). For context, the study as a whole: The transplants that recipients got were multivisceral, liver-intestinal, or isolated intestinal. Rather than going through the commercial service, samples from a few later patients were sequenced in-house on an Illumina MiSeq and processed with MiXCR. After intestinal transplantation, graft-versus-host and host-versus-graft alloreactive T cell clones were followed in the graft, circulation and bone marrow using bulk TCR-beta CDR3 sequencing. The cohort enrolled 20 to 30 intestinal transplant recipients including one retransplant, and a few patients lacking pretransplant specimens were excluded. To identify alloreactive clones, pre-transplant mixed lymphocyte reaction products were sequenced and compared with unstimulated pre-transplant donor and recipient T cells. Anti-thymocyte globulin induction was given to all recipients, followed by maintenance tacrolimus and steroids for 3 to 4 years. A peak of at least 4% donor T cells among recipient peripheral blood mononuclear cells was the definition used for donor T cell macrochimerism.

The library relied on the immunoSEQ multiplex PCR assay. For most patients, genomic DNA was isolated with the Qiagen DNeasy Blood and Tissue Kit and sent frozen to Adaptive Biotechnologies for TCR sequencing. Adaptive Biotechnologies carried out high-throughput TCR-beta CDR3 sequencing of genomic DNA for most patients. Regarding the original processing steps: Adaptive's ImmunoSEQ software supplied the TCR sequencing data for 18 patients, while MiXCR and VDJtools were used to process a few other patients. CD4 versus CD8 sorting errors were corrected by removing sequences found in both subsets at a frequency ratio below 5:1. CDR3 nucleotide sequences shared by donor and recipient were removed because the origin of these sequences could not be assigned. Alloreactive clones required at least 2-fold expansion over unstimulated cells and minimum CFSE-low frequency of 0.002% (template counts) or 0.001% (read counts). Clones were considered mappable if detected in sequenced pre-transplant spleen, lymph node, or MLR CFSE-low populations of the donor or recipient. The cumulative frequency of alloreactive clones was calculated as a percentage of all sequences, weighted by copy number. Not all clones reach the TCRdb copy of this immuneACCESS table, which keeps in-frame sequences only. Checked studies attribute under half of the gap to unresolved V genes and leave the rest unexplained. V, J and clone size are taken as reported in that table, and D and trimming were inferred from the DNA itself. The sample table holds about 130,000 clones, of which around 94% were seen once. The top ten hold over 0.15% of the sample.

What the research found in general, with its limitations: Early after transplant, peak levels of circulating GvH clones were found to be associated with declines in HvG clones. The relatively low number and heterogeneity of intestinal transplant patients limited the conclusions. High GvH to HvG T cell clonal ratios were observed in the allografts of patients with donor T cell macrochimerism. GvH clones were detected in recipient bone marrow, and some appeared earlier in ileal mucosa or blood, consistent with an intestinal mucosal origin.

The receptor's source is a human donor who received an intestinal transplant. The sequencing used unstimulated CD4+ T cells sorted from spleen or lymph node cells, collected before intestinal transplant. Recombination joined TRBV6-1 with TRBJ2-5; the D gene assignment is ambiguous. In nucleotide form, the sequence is TGTGCCAGCAGTGACAACCAAGAGACCCAGTACTTC. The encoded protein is CASSDNQETQYF.